These 9 T cell receptor beta chains share one sample of origin, sequenced in a study of CD8+ T cells in alopecia areata. Sequencing templates came from extracted RNA that was reverse transcribed into cDNA. Measured with immunoSEQ multiplex PCR; TCRdb has only the in-frame clones, and not every one. The table records 150,000 to 200,000 clones, 60% of them present only once. Treatment defined: oral pan-JAK inhibitor, 5-10 mg twice daily. This specimen was CD4+ T cells sorted from blood, taken at week 24, from a patient treated with tofacitinib. These TCRs come from a human donor with alopecia areata.

J is TRBJ1-1 and V is TRBV7-2; D gene unclear. This CDR3 is 14 amino acids long. The germline gives CDR1 SGHTA, CDR2 FQGNSA. The V end was cut by 6 bases, the J end by 6 bases, with 17 bases between. CDR3 protein: CASRETDGRPEAFF. CDR3 in DNA: TGTGCCAGCAGGGAAACGGACGGGCGACCTGAAGCTTTCTTT.

J is TRBJ2-3 and V is TRBV29-1; D ambiguous. V lost 1 base and J 0 bases, leaving 8 bases between the germline ends. In germline, CDR1 is SQVTM, CDR2 ANQGSEA. This CDR3 has 14 residues. DNA of the CDR3: TGCAGCGTTGAAGTCCAGTTTAGCACAGATACGCAGTATTTT. The encoded protein is CSVEVQFSTDTQYF.

CDR3 sequence: CASTLAGLNTGELFF. The CDR3 DNA sequence: TGCGCCAGCACCCTAGCGGGGCTGAACACCGGGGAGCTGTTTTTT. This chain uses TRBV5-1 with TRBJ2-2, with 9 nucleotides matching TRBD2. Germline CDR1 and CDR2: SGHRS and YFSETQ. After removal of 6 bases from V and 1 base from J, the junction contained 4 bases not matched to a gene. The CDR3 loop spans 15 amino acids.

V usage is TRBV11-2 and J usage is TRBJ1-1; perhaps TRBD1 as D (5 bases). Germline V gives CDR1 SGHAT, CDR2 FQNNGV. This CDR3 region has 15 residues. V was pared by 3 bases and J by 0 bases, with 11 bases between. The CDR3 DNA follows: TGTGCCAGCAGCTTCCAGGGTGCCATGAACACTGAAGCTTTCTTT. This translates into CASSFQGAMNTEAFF.

V is TRBV25-1 and J is TRBJ2-7, with D possibly being TRBD1 or TRBD2 (5 bases each). The CDR3 contains 14 residues. The germline CDR1 and CDR2 sequences are MGHDK and SYGVNS. V shed 2 bases and J shed 2 bases, with 10 bases lying between them. The CDR3 DNA follows: TGTGCCAGCAGTGAAGGGGACGGCCCCTACGAGCAGTACTTC. Amino acids: CASSEGDGPYEQYF.

J is TRBJ2-7 and V is TRBV20-1; the D is unclear. The CDR3 runs to 11 residues. Trimming shortened V by 3 bases and J by 6 bases, and 9 bases separated the two germline ends. Germline loops: CDR1 DFQATT, CDR2 SNEGSKA (reference sequence). As DNA, the CDR3 is TGCAGTGCTAGGTATAGAGGCGAGCAGTACTTC. Translating gives CSARYRGEQYF.

V and J are TRBV30 and TRBJ2-7; TRBD2 matches at 11 bases. V trimming: 4 bases; J trimming: 6 bases; junction bases outside the gene matches: 11. The CDR3 consists of 15 residues. Germline loops: CDR1 GTSNPN, CDR2 SVGIG (reference sequence). CDR3 amino acids: CAWIPRVAGGGEQYF. The CDR3 coding sequence is TGTGCCTGGATTCCCCGAGTAGCGGGGGGGGGCGAGCAGTACTTC.

The CDR3 DNA reads TGCAGCGTTGGGGGAAGGACAGGGGGCATCTACGAGCAGTACTTC. Amino acids: CSVGGRTGGIYEQYF. The chain combines TRBV29-1 with TRBJ2-7; 11 bases match TRBD1. Trimming at V came to 4 bases and at J to 3 bases, leaving 8 bases not matched to a gene. The CDR3 loop spans 15 amino acids. Per the germline V gene, CDR1 is SQVTM and CDR2 is ANQGSEA.

This clone was recorded only once. The chain has TRBV29-1 and TRBJ1-5; tentative D call: TRBD1 (6 bases). The V gene lost 6 bases and the J gene lost 9 bases, with 18 bases spanning the gap. This CDR3 comprises 13 residues. Germline V gene lookup returns CDR1 SQVTM and CDR2 ANQGSEA. The CDR3 sequence is CSVGDRSGGPQHF. The CDR3 DNA reads as TGCAGCGTCGGCGACAGGTCAGGCGGGCCCCAGCATTTT.